Listed here are 8 T cell receptor beta chains from one sample, sequenced in a study of blood T cell repertoires in COVID-19. Data came from immunoSEQ multiplex PCR; TCRdb stores just in-frame clones and leaves some out. This table has about 160,000 clones, more than 90% appearing once. The source material was peripheral blood. The source of these receptors is a man aged 60 to 75 with active or convalescent COVID-19.

Concerning this clone itself: Other DNA sequences from this sample encode an identical CDR3 as well. V is TRBV7-9 and J is TRBJ1-6, with TRBD1 identical over 7 bases. The CDR3 totals 14 residues. V shed 3 bases, J shed 6 bases, and the junction held 2 bases outside the gene matches. Germline V gene data show CDR1 as SEHNR and CDR2 as FQNEAQ (reference sequence). CDR3 DNA sequence: TGTGCCAGCAGCTTCACAGGGGTTAATTCACCCCTCCACTTT. As protein: CASSFTGVNSPLHF.

In DNA, the CDR3 is TGTGCCATCAGTGAGTCGGAGGGATGGAGCGAGACCCAGTACTTC. Encoded protein: CAISESEGWSETQYF. This chain uses TRBV10-3 with TRBJ2-5, with D possibly TRBD2 on 6 matching bases. V lost 0 bases and J lost 5, with 13 bases in between. The CDR3 runs 15 residues. Germline V gene data show CDR1 as ENHRY and CDR2 as SYGVKD.

The chain is built from TRBV5-1 and TRBJ2-7; D not resolved. Germline CDR1 reads SGHRS; CDR2 reads YFSETQ. V lost 0 bases to trimming and J lost 1 base, with 5 bases between them. The CDR3 is 13 residues long. CDR3 DNA sequence: TGCGCCAGCAGCTTGGAAGAGTCCTACGAGCAGTACTTC. As protein: CASSLEESYEQYF.

This clone was found once. J is TRBJ2-3 and V is TRBV7-9; D is possibly TRBD1 (6 bases). Germline V gene data show CDR1 as SEHNR and CDR2 as FQNEAQ (reference sequence). This CDR3 is 15 amino acids long. V lost 4 bases to trimming and J lost 3 bases, with 14 bases between them. The CDR3 is CASSSTGWRTDTQYF. The CDR3 region has the DNA TGTGCCAGCAGCTCGACAGGCTGGAGAACAGATACGCAGTATTTT.

The J gene is TRBJ2-7, the V gene TRBV7-6; 12 positions agree with TRBD1. Trimming took 2 bases from V and 3 from J; bases not matched to a gene: 5. Germline V gene sequence: CDR1 SGHVS, CDR2 FNYEAQ. The CDR3 loop spans 16 amino acids. This CDR3 is CASSLTGTGGFYEQYF. The CDR3 DNA reads as TGTGCCAGCAGCTTAACCGGGACAGGGGGCTTCTACGAGCAGTACTTC.

This rearrangement joins TRBV5-1 to TRBJ2-5; TRBD2 agrees at 10 bases. V shed 0 bases and J 1 base; nucleotides not matched to a gene: 3. Germline V gene lookup returns CDR1 SGHRS and CDR2 YFSETQ. This CDR3 is built from 16 residues. The CDR3 here is CASSLGLAGLQETQYF. The CDR3 nucleotides read TGCGCCAGCAGCTTGGGACTAGCGGGCCTCCAAGAGACCCAGTACTTC. Variable domain in full (rest from reference TRBV5-1 and TRBJ2-5): KAGVTQTPRYLIKTRGQQVTLSCSPISGHRSVSWYQQTPGQGLQFLFEYFSETQRNKGNFPGRFSGRQFSNSRSEMNVSTLELGDSALYLCASSLGLAGLQETQYFGPGTRLLVL.

This clone was recorded once. The chain uses TRBV23-1 and TRBJ2-1; 9 positions match TRBD2. TRBV23-1 is filed as an ORF, its function uncertain. The CDR3 totals 15 residues. With V trimmed by 6 bases and J by 9 bases, 12 bases remained unmatched. This CDR3 is CASSKGAGGPVEQFF. CDR3 nucleotides: TGCGCCAGCAGCAAGGGGGCGGGGGGGCCGGTTGAGCAGTTCTTC.

The gene calls are TRBV20-1 and TRBJ2-1; 12 nucleotides line up with TRBD2. The germline CDR1 and CDR2 sequences are DFQATT and SNEGSKA (reference sequence). Trimming cost V 3 bases and J 4 bases; bases outside gene matches: 10. The CDR3 runs 17 residues. For the CDR3, the DNA is TGCAGTGCTAGTCGGCTAGCGGGAGGGAGACGATACAATGAGCAGTTCTTC. Translation: CSASRLAGGRRYNEQFF.